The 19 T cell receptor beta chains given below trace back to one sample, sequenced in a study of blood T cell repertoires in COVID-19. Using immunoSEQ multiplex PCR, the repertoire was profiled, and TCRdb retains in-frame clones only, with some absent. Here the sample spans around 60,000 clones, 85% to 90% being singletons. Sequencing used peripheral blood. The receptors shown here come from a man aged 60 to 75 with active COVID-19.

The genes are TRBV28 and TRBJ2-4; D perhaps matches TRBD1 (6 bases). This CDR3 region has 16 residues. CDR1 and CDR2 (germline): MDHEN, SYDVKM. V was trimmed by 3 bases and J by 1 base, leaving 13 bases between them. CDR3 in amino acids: CASSFPAGAAKNIQYF. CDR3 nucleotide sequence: TGTGCCAGCAGTTTTCCAGCAGGGGCGGCCAAAAACATTCAGTACTTC.

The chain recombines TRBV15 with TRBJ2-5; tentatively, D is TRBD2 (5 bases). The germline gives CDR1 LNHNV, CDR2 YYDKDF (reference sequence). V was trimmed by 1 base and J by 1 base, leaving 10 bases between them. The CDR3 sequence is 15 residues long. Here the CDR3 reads CATSRAGSLQETQYF. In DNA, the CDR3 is TGTGCCACCAGCAGAGCGGGGTCACTCCAAGAGACCCAGTACTTC.

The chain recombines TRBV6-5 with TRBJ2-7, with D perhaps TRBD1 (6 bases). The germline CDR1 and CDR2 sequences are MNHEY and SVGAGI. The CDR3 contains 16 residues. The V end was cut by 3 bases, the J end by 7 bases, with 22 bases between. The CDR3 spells CASSYRPVGQSLEQYF. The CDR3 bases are TGTGCCAGCAGTTATCGGCCGGTAGGACAGTCTTTAGAGCAGTACTTC.

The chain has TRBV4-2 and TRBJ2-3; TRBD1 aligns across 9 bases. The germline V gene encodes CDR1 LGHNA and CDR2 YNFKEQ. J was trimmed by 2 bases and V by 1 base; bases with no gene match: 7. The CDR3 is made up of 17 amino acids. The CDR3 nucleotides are TGTGCCAGCAGCCAAGCGAGGACAGGGGCTTTCACAGATACGCAGTATTTT. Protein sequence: CASSQARTGAFTDTQYF.

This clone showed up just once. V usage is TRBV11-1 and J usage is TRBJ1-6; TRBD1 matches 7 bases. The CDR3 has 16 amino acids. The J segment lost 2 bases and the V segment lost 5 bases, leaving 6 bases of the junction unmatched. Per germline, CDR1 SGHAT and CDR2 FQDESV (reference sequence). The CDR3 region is CASSPRTGTYNSPLHF. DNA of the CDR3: TGTGCCAGCAGCCCCCGGACAGGAACCTATAATTCACCCCTCCACTTT. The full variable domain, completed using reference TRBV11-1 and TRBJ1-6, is EAEVAQSPRYKITEKSQAVAFWCDPISGHATLYWYRQILGQGPELLVQFQDESVVDDSQLPKDRFSAERLKGVDSTLKIQPAELGDSAMYLCASSPRTGTYNSPLHFGNGTRLTVT.

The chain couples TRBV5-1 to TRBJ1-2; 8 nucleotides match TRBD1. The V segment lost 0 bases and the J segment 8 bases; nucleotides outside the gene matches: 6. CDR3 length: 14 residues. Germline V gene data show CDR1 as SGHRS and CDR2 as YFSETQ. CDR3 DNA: TGCGCCAGCAGCTTGGGCCAGGGGGCTGGGGGCTACACCTTC. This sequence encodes CASSLGQGAGGYTF.

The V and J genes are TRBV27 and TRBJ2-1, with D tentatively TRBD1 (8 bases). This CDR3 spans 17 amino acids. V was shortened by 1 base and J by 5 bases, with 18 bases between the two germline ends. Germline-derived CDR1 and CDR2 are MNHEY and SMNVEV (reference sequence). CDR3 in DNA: TGTGCCAGCAGTTTATTCCCGGACAGGGCGGGAGACAATGAGCAGTTCTTC. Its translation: CASSLFPDRAGDNEQFF.

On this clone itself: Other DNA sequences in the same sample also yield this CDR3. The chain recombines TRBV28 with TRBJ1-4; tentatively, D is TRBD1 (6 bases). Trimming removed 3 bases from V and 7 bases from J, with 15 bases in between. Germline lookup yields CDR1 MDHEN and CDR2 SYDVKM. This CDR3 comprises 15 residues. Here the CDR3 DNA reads TGTGCCAGCAGTTTCCAACAGGGAGCCATTGAAAAACTGTTTTTT. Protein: CASSFQQGAIEKLFF.

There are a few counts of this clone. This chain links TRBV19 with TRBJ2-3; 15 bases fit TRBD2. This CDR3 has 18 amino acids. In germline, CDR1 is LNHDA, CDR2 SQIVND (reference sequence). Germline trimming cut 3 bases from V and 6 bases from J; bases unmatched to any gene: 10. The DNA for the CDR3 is TGTGCCAGTAGTATCCCTCCGGGACTAGCGGGGGGAGGTGATACGCAGTATTTT. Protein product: CASSIPPGLAGGGDTQYF.

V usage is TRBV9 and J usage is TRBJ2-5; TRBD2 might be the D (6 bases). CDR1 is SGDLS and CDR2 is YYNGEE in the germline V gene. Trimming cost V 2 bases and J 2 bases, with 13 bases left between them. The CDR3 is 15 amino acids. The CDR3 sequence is CASSVLGGGQETQYF. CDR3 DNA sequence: TGTGCCAGCAGCGTTCTCGGTGGGGGGCAAGAGACCCAGTACTTC.

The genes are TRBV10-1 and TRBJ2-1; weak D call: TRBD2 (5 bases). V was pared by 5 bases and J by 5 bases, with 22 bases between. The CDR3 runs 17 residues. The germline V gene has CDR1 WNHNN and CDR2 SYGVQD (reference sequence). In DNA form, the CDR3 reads TGCGCCAGCAGTATTCGAAATGCGGGTGCGTTCGACAATGAGCAGTTCTTC. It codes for CASSIRNAGAFDNEQFF.

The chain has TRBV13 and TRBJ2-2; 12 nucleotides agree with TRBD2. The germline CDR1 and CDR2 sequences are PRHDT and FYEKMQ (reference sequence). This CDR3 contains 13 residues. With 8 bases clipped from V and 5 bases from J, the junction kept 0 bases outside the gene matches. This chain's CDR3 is CASGLAGTGELFF. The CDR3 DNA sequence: TGTGCCAGCGGACTAGCGGGAACCGGGGAGCTGTTTTTT.

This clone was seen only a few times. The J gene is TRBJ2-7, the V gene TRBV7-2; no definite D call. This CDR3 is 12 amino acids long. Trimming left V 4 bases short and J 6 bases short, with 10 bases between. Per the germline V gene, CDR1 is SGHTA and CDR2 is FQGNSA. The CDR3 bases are TGTGCCAGCAGCTACGATGCGCGCGAGCAGTACTTC. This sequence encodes CASSYDAREQYF.

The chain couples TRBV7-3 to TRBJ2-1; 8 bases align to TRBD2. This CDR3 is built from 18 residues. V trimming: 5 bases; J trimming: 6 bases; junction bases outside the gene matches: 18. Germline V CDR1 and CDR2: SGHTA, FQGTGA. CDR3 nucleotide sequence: TGTGCCAGCAGCACTAGCGGCTGGGATCTGCGGGCACCCAATGAGCAGTTCTTC. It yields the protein CASSTSGWDLRAPNEQFF.

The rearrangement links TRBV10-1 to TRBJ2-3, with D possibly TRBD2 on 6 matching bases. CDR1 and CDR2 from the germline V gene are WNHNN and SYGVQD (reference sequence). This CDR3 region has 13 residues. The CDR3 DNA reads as TGCGCTTGCACGGGGGAAAACACAGATACGCAGTATTTT. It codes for CACTGENTDTQYF.

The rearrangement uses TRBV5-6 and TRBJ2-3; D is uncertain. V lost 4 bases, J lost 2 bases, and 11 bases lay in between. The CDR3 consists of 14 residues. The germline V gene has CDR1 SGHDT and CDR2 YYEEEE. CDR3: CASSLDYNTDTQYF. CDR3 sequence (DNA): TGTGCCAGCAGCCTGGATTACAACACAGATACGCAGTATTTT. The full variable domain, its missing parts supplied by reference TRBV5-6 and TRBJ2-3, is DAGVTQSPTHLIKTRGQQVTLRCSPKSGHDTVSWYQQALGQGPQFIFQYYEEEERQRGNFPDRFSGHQFPNYSSELNVNALLLGDSALYLCASSLDYNTDTQYFGPGTRLTVL.

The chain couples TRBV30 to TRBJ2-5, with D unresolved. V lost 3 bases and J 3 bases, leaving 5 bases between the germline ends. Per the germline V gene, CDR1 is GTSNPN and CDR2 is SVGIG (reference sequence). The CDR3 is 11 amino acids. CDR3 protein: CAWSVKETQYF. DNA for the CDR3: TGTGCCTGGAGCGTAAAAGAGACCCAGTACTTC. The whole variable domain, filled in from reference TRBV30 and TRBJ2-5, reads SQTIHQWPATLVQPVGSPLSLECTVEGTSNPNLYWYRQAAGRGLQLLFYSVGIGQISSEVPQNLSASRPQDRQFILSSKKLLLSDSGFYLCAWSVKETQYFGPGTRLLVL.

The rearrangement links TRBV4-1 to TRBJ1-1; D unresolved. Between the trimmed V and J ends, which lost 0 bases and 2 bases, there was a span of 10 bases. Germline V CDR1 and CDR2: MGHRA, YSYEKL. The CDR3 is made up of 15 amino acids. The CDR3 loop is CASSQEPRENTEAFF. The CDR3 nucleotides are TGCGCCAGCAGCCAAGAACCGCGGGAAAACACTGAAGCTTTCTTT.

This chain's CDR3 is CASTGDTGELFF. The CDR3 nucleotides read TGTGCCAGCACAGGGGACACCGGGGAGCTGTTTTTT. The chain recombines TRBV2 with TRBJ2-2, with D maybe TRBD1 (6 bases). Trimming took 7 bases from V and 3 from J, leaving 6 bases between them. The CDR3 totals 12 residues. Per germline, CDR1 SNHLY and CDR2 FYNNEI.